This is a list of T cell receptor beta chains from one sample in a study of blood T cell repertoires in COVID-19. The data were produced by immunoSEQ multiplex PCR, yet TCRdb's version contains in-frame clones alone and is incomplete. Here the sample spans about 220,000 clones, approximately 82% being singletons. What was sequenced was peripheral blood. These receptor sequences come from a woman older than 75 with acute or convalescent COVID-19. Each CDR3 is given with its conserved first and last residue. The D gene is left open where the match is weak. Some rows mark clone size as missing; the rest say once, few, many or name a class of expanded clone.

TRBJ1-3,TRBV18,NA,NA,TGTGCCAGCTCACTACAGGGATTGGAAAACACCATATATTTT,CASSLQGLENTIYF
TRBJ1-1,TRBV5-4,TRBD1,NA,TGTGCCAGCAGCCGAGGGGGCAAGATGGACACTGAAGCTTTCTTT,CASSRGGKMDTEAFF
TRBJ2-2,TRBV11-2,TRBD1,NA,TGTGCCAGCAGCTTAGATTATTCCCGGACAGGGGCGGTCACCGGGGAGCTGTTTTTT,CASSLDYSRTGAVTGELFF
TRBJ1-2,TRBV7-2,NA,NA,TGTGCCAGCAGCTTAGGGACAGCCGGCTTAAGCTATGGCTACACCTTC,CASSLGTAGLSYGYTF
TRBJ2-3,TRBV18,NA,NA,TGTGCCAGCTCACCAGCCATGCGTGGCACAGATACGCAGTATTTT,CASSPAMRGTDTQYF
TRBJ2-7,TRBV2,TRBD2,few,TGTGCCAGCAGCATGAATGCGGGAGCTACCTACGAGCAGTACTTC,CASSMNAGATYEQYF
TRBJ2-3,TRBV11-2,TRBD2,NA,TGTGCCAGCAGCTTTGCTAGCGGGGAAACAGATACGCAGTATTTT,CASSFASGETDTQYF
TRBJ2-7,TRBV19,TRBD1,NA,TGTGCCAGTAGTATTGGCCCGGGACAGGGAGGCGAGCAGTACTTC,CASSIGPGQGGEQYF
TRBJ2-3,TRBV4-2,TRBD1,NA,TGTGCCAGCAGCCCACTGACAGGGAACGCAGATACGCAGTATTTT,CASSPLTGNADTQYF
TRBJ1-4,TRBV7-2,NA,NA,TGTGCCAGCAAACTGACAGTTAATGAAAAACTGTTTTTT,CASKLTVNEKLFF
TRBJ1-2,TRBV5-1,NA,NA,TGCGCCAGCAGCGAAGCCGTCGCTAACTATGGCTACACCTTC,CASSEAVANYGYTF
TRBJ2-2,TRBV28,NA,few,TGTGCCAGCATTAGGGCCGGGGACACCGGGGAGCTGTTTTTT,CASIRAGDTGELFF
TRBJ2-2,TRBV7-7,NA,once,TGTGCTAGCAGCTTAGGAGCCGGGGAGCTGTTTTTT,CASSLGAGELFF
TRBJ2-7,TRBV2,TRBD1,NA,TGTGCCAGCAGGACCGGGACAGGGTCGTACGAGCAGTACTTC,CASRTGTGSYEQYF
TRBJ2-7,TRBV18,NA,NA,TGTGCCAGCTCACTGGAGAGGGGGAACTACGAGCAGTACTTC,CASSLERGNYEQYF
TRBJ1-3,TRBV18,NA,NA,TGTGCCAGCTCACGACGGGAAACAGGGTCCGGAAACACCATATATTTT,CASSRRETGSGNTIYF
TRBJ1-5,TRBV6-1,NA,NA,TGTGCCAGCAGTGAACGGGGATTCAATCAGCCCCAGCATTTT,CASSERGFNQPQHF
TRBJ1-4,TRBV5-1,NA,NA,TGCGCCAGCAGCTGGGACTACGCGGGGGGCGGAAAACTGTTTTTT,CASSWDYAGGGKLFF
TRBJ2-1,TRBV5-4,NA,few,TGTGCCAGCAGCTTGGGCGGGGCGCCGAACAATGAGCAGTTCTTC,CASSLGGAPNNEQFF
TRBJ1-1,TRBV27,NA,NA,TGTGCCAGCAAAGGGGTGGGGACTGAAGCTTTCTTT,CASKGVGTEAFF
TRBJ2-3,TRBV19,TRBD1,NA,TGTGCCAGCACCGACAGGGGTAAAGTGGATACGCAGTATTTT,CASTDRGKVDTQYF
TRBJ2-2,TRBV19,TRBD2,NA,TGTGCCAGTACCGTTCGAGCGGGGGGGGCCACCACCGGGGAGCTGTTTTTT,CASTVRAGGATTGELFF